Shown below are 22 T cell receptor beta chains from a single sample sequenced in a study of cytomegalovirus exposure and HLA in healthy donors. The PCR made use of 60 Vbeta and 13 Jbeta primers. This table comes from immunoSEQ multiplex PCR, and its TCRdb copy is limited to in-frame clones, with some not included. Among more than 85,000 clones listed, around 85% were seen once. Specimen: PBMCs. Receptor source: a man in his thirties or forties in good health and CMV-seropositive.

This chain uses TRBV5-1 with TRBJ1-3, with D possibly being TRBD1 (5 bases). The V gene's germline CDR1 is SGHRS and CDR2 YFSETQ. This CDR3 has 15 residues. Trimming pared 4 bases from V and 7 bases from J, leaving 18 bases between. The CDR3 DNA reads as TGCGCCAGCAGCGAGGGACTAGGATGGGTGAACACCATATATTTT. It codes for CASSEGLGWVNTIYF.

The chain employs TRBV6-1 and TRBJ1-5; D perhaps matches TRBD1 (6 bases). Trimming took 5 bases from V and 0 from J, leaving 8 bases between them. This CDR3 is 14 amino acids long. Germline loops: CDR1 MNHNS, CDR2 SASEGT. CDR3 bases: TGTGCCAGCAGTACAGGGTATAGCAATCAGCCCCAGCATTTT. Its translation: CASSTGYSNQPQHF.

This clone was counted a single time. The chain carries TRBV30 and TRBJ1-1; no clear D. Germline values: CDR1 GTSNPN, CDR2 SVGIG (reference sequence). The CDR3 totals 13 residues. V was clipped by 2 bases and J by 4 bases, with 11 bases between them. The CDR3 sequence: CAWSIMGATEAFF. Written as DNA, the CDR3 is TGTGCCTGGAGTATAATGGGAGCCACTGAAGCTTTCTTT.

The chain couples TRBV5-4 to TRBJ2-1, with 12 bases identical to TRBD2. The CDR3 covers 17 residues. V shed 0 bases and J 5 bases; nucleotides not matched to a gene: 6. Germline loops: CDR1 SGHNT, CDR2 YYREEE (reference sequence). The CDR3 loop is CASSLALAGGADNEQFF. Here the CDR3 DNA reads TGTGCCAGCAGCTTGGCGCTAGCGGGGGGGGCTGACAATGAGCAGTTCTTC.

This clone showed up just a few times. This chain connects TRBV6-5 to TRBJ2-5; 8 bases fit TRBD1. The CDR3 has 15 residues. Germline V lookup: CDR1 MNHEY, CDR2 SVGAGI. Trimming took 5 bases from V and 4 from J; bases not matched to a gene: 9. The CDR3 protein is CASSRPETGGETQYF. The CDR3 DNA sequence: TGTGCCAGCAGTCGACCCGAAACAGGGGGAGAGACCCAGTACTTC.

The DNA for the CDR3 is TGTGCCAGCAGCGCCCGGAGGATAGGGAGTGTGGCAGAGACCCAGTACTTC. Translated, it gives CASSARRIGSVAETQYF. This chain joins TRBV7-2 and TRBJ2-5; tentatively, D is TRBD2 (5 bases). V dropped 5 bases and J dropped 4 bases, with 23 bases sitting between them. This CDR3 contains 17 residues. Germline V CDR1 and CDR2: SGHTA, FQGNSA.

The chain recombines TRBV5-4 with TRBJ2-1; D is perhaps TRBD2 (7 bases). Trimming took 4 bases from V and 5 from J, leaving 16 bases between them. This CDR3 is 15 amino acids long. Looked up from germline, CDR1 is SGHNT and CDR2 is YYREEE (reference sequence). CDR3 sequence: CASSPAAGANNEQFF. DNA of the CDR3: TGTGCCAGCAGCCCGGCGGCGGGGGCCAACAATGAGCAGTTCTTC.

This chain joins TRBV15 and TRBJ1-3, with D unclear. Germline-derived CDR1 and CDR2 are LNHNV and YYDKDF (reference sequence). With 11 bases removed from V and 0 bases from J, the gap between germline ends came to 20 bases. The CDR3 spans 16 residues. The CDR3 nucleotides are TGTGCCGCCTCAAATGAAAACACGGGCTCTGGAAACACCATATATTTT. Its protein product is CAASNENTGSGNTIYF.

The chain carries TRBV27 and TRBJ1-6; D gene unclear. Trimming stripped 2 bases from V and 10 bases from J, with 9 bases between. CDR1 MNHEY and CDR2 SMNVEV come from the germline V gene (reference sequence). CDR3 length: 13 residues. The CDR3 region has the DNA TGTGCCAGCAGTTTAGAGGTGCGCTCACCCCTCCACTTT. It specifies CASSLEVRSPLHF.

The rearrangement links TRBV4-3 to TRBJ2-1; tentative D call: TRBD2 (6 bases). This CDR3 has 15 residues. The V gene lost 0 bases and the J gene lost 3 bases, with 9 bases spanning the gap. Germline assignment: CDR1 LGHNA and CDR2 YSLEER. The CDR3, as DNA: TGCGCCAGCAGCCAAGATACGGGGGTCTACAATGAGCAGTTCTTC. As protein: CASSQDTGVYNEQFF.

In its sample, this clone was seen a few times. This rearrangement joins TRBV19 to TRBJ2-3; TRBD1 aligns across 7 bases. Germline V lookup: CDR1 LNHDA, CDR2 SQIVND (reference sequence). This CDR3 contains 15 residues. In DNA form, the CDR3 reads TGTGACAGGACCGACGACAGGGAAAGGATAGATACGCAGTATTTT. It yields the protein CDRTDDRERIDTQYF.

V usage is TRBV2 and J usage is TRBJ2-5, with 13 bases that match TRBD2. The trim removed 7 bases at V and 5 bases at J, leaving 7 bases unmatched. Germline CDR1 reads SNHLY; CDR2 reads FYNNEI. The CDR3 covers 15 residues. The CDR3 DNA is TGTGCCAGCACCCCGGGACTAGCGGGGCGGGAGACCCAGTACTTC. Its protein is CASTPGLAGRETQYF. Full variable domain (remainder filled in from reference TRBV2 and TRBJ2-5): EPEVTQTPSHQVTQMGQEVILRCVPISNHLYFYWYRQILGQKVEFLVSFYNNEISEKSEIFDDQFSVERPDGSNFTLKIRSTKLEDSAMYFCASTPGLAGRETQYFGPGTRLLVL.

The chain employs TRBV6-4 and TRBJ2-2, with 12 bases identical to TRBD2. CDR1 is MRHNA and CDR2 is SNTAGT in the germline V gene. Germline trimming cut 4 bases from V and 4 bases from J; bases unmatched to any gene: 1. CDR3 length: 15 amino acids. DNA for the CDR3: TGTGCCAGCAGTGCTAGCGGGGGGGCCACCGGGGAGCTGTTTTTT. Amino acids: CASSASGGATGELFF.

This clone was picked up a small number of times. The chain carries TRBV4-1 and TRBJ2-3; TRBD2 matches at 10 bases. Germline V lookup: CDR1 MGHRA, CDR2 YSYEKL. The J segment lost 6 bases and the V segment lost 0 bases, leaving 6 bases of the junction unmatched. The CDR3 extends over 16 amino acids. For the CDR3, the DNA is TGCGCCAGCAGCCAAGATATTAGCGGGGGGCTGGATACGCAGTATTTT. It codes for CASSQDISGGLDTQYF.

With regard to this clone: This specimen includes other DNA sequences encoding the same CDR3. The chain employs TRBV5-6 and TRBJ2-2; no definite D call. Germline V lookup: CDR1 SGHDT, CDR2 YYEEEE. Trimming removed 0 bases from V and 2 bases from J, with 5 bases in between. The CDR3 has 14 amino acids. CDR3 in DNA: TGTGCCAGCAGCTTGGACATAAACACCGGGGAGCTGTTTTTT. This translates into CASSLDINTGELFF.

J is TRBJ1-3 and V is TRBV9, with 11 nucleotides matching TRBD1. The V and J ends lost 4 bases and 4 bases, in that order; junction bases with no gene match: 7. Germline V gives CDR1 SGDLS, CDR2 YYNGEE. The CDR3 sequence is 16 residues long. DNA for the CDR3: TGTGCCAGCAGCCCGGGACAGGGGGGCGGCGGAAACACCATATATTTT. Its translation: CASSPGQGGGGNTIYF. Using reference TRBV9 and TRBJ1-3 for the parts outside the CDR3, the full variable domain is DSGVTQTPKHLITATGQRVTLRCSPRSGDLSVYWYQQSLDQGLQFLIQYYNGEERAKGNILERFSAQQFPDLHSELNLSSLELGDSALYFCASSPGQGGGGNTIYFGEGSWLTVV.

This clone was seen only a few times. This chain uses TRBV4-2 with TRBJ2-3, with 10 positions matching TRBD2. Per the germline V gene, CDR1 is LGHNA and CDR2 is YNFKEQ. V dropped 2 bases and J dropped 2; count of bases not matched to a gene: 16. This CDR3 is built from 20 residues. The CDR3 loop is CASSQRIGLAGEGATDTQYF. The CDR3 DNA is TGTGCCAGCAGCCAAAGAATCGGTCTAGCGGGGGAGGGGGCCACAGATACGCAGTATTTT.

This clone was observed a few times. V usage is TRBV30 and J usage is TRBJ1-1; D unclear. Germline V lookup: CDR1 GTSNPN, CDR2 SVGIG (reference sequence). Trimming removed 2 bases from V and 1 base from J, with 8 bases in between. This CDR3 is built from 13 residues. The CDR3 nucleotides read TGTGCCTGGAGTAGAGGATCGAACACTGAAGCTTTCTTT. This gives the protein CAWSRGSNTEAFF.

J is TRBJ1-4 and V is TRBV5-1; 11 bases are a match to TRBD1. The V gene end was trimmed by 4 bases and the J gene end by 1 base; junction bases not matched to a gene: 6. The CDR3 length is 17 residues. Per the germline V gene, CDR1 is SGHRS and CDR2 is YFSETQ. The DNA of the CDR3 is TGCGCCAGCAGCCCTGGACAGGGGGCGCGAACTAATGAAAAACTGTTTTTT. It encodes CASSPGQGARTNEKLFF.

This clone was detected a few times. This chain links TRBV5-1 with TRBJ1-5, with TRBD1 matching over 8 bases. J gave up 5 bases and V 0 bases, and 4 bases lay outside the gene matches. The CDR3 has 15 residues. The germline V gene encodes CDR1 SGHRS and CDR2 YFSETQ. CDR3 sequence (DNA): TGCGCCAGCAGCTTGGGGGACAGGCGGGATCAGCCCCAGCATTTT. Its protein product is CASSLGDRRDQPQHF.

This chain links TRBV6-5 with TRBJ2-5; D may be TRBD2 (6 bases). The CDR3 is 15 residues long. Germline-derived CDR1 and CDR2 are MNHEY and SVGAGI. V lost 1 base and J 0 bases, leaving 9 bases between the germline ends. The DNA of the CDR3 is TGTGCCAGCAGTTACTTGGGGGGTAACCAAGAGACCCAGTACTTC. This sequence encodes CASSYLGGNQETQYF.

V and J are TRBV19 and TRBJ2-5, with 10 bases matching TRBD2. CDR3 length: 14 amino acids. Trimming removed 5 bases from V and 4 bases from J; junction bases left unmatched: 4. Germline CDR1 LNHDA, CDR2 SQIVND (reference sequence). CDR3 nucleotide sequence: TGTGCCAGTAGTCCTAGCGGGGGCAGAGAGACCCAGTACTTC. Its translation is CASSPSGGRETQYF.